This entry features one TCR beta chain sequence. The table lists this clonotype with a few counts. The antigen it binds to is not known. There are no base qualities to consult, and no much larger clone falls within one base. TCRdb lists the instrument as Illumina HiSeq 2500. TCR beta libraries were prepared by quantitative 5'-RACE with molecular barcodes. As for how the authors treated the data: To identify disease-linked TCR variants, a new computational method was used, one built on a probabilistic model of VDJ rearrangement. TCRdb's own reprocessing of the public reads used fastp at Q25 and MiXCR and kept productive beta chains. Rows are unified per CDR3 protein, each entry keeping the most common DNA and genes. V and J calls and clone size were set by TCRdb, not the authors. The table for this sample lists under 950,000 distinct CDR3 sequences; under 20% of them were counted only once. The top ten clonotypes cover approximately 18% of the sample.

There are 15 amino acids in the CDR3, from cysteine to phenylalanine inclusive. CDR3 DNA is the only sequence kept; it has 45 bases, read in frame from the first base. Trimming accounts for 5 bases at V and 6 bases at J, while the number of junction bases matched to no gene is 9. The entry originates in a study of CD8 T cells in ankylosing spondylitis (dated by TCRdb to 2015 to 2018). With respect to the entire study: To find TCR variants linked to disease, the study profiled T cell receptor beta repertoires in ankylosing spondylitis patients and healthy donors. The full study cohort comprised about 23 ankylosing spondylitis patients and roughly 110 healthy donors. Peripheral blood was sampled, and synovial fluid was also collected from ankylosing spondylitis patients.

Overall results and qualifications from the work: Some TCR beta motif variants had previously been reported in synovial fluid and blood of reactive arthritis patients, which suggested common disease-initiation mechanisms. According to the report, matched synovial fluid samples from ankylosing spondylitis patients were significantly enriched for the disease-linked clones. A TCR beta motif made up of several highly homologous amino acid variants appeared to be characteristic of blood from ankylosing spondylitis patients. The disease-linked clones showed a CD8+ phenotype and occurred at relatively low frequencies in peripheral blood.

The chain links TRBV12-3 or TRBV12-4 with TRBJ1-1, with TRBD1 matching 10 junction bases. The sequence was obtained from a male donor with ankylosing spondylitis. Sequenced material: blood, either unsorted or a sorted T cell fraction (not recorded which). The CDR3 here reads CASSAPGTGVAEAFF. In nucleotide form, the sequence is TGTGCCAGCAGTGCACCCGGGACAGGGGTTGCTGAAGCTTTCTTT.